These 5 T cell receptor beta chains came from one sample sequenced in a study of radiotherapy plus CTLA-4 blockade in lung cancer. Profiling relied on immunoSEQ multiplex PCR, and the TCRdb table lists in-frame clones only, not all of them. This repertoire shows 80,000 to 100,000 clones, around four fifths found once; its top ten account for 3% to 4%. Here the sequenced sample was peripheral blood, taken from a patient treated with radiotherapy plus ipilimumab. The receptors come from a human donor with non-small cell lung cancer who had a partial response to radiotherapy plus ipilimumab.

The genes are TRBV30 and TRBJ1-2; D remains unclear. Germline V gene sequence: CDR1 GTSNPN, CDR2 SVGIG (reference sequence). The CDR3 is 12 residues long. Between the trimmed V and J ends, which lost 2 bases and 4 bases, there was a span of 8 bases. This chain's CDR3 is CAWSSSGYGYTF. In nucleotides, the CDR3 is TGTGCCTGGAGTTCGTCCGGCTATGGCTACACCTTC.

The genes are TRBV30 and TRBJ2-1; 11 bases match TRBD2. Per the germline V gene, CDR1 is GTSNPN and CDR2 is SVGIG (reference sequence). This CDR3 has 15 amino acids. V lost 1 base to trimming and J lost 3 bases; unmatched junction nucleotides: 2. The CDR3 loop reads CAWSAGTSGYNEQFF. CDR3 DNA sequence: TGTGCCTGGAGTGCCGGGACTAGCGGCTACAATGAGCAGTTCTTC.

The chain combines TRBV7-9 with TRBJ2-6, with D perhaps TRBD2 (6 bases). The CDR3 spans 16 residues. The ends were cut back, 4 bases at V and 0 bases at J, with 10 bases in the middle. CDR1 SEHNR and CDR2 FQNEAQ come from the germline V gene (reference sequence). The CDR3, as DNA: TGTGCCAGCAGCTGGGGACTGAGCTCTGGGGCCAACGTCCTGACTTTC. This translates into CASSWGLSSGANVLTF.

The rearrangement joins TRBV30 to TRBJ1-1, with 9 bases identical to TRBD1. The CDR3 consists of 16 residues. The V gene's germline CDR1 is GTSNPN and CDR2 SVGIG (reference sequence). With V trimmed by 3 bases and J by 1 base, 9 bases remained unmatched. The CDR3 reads CAWRLPGTGRNTEAFF. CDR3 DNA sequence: TGTGCCTGGAGACTCCCCGGGACAGGGAGGAACACTGAAGCTTTCTTT.

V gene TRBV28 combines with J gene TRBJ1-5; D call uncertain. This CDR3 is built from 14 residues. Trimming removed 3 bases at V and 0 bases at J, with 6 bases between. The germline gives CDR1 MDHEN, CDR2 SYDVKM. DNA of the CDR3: TGTGCCAGCAGTTTCCCACATAGCAATCAGCCCCAGCATTTT. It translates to CASSFPHSNQPQHF.